The entry below gives a single T cell receptor beta chain sequence along with its context. The antigen this receptor binds is unknown. One base away there is no much larger clone; base qualities are not given. The immunoSEQ Assay was the method used to sequence TCRbeta CDR3 regions. After extraction, genomic DNA underwent amplification by bias-controlled multiplex PCR, followed by high-throughput sequencing. In the original analysis: To quantify the absolute abundance of every unique TCRbeta CDR3 region, sequences were collapsed and filtered. T cell fraction was estimated by normalizing TCRbeta template counts to usable DNA, which was measured by amplifying reference genes present in all nucleated cells. Repertoire TCRs were annotated as SARS-CoV-2-specific when V gene, CDR3 amino acid sequence and J gene were exactly matched to a known reactive TCR set. MIRA supplied the reference SARS-CoV-2 TCR set, which was filtered for enrichment in COVID-19-positive ImmuneCODE repertoires so that public or cross-reactive TCRs were removed. Drawing on the MIRA antigens, annotated TCRs were analysed further at the level of specific ORF or position within ORF. Breadth was defined as annotated unique rearrangements over total unique productive rearrangements; depth was the summed frequency of those rearrangements. TCR breadth was compared between groups using two-sided Wilcoxon rank-sum tests. In its TCRdb copy, this immuneACCESS table keeps in-frame sequences only and misses some clones. Where compared with another copy, unresolved V genes explain less than half of these, and the others have no known cause. That table supplies the V and J calls and clone size; D and trimming were determined from the DNA. The sample data list around 300,000 clones, and about 89% of these were observed just once. The ten top clones hold approximately 5% of the sample.

This sample stems from a study of Ad26.COV2.S vaccination and SARS-CoV-2 variants (dated by TCRdb to about 2021). Notes on the research overall: Vaccine-arm donors were drawn from COV1001, a multicentre, randomized, double-blind, placebo-controlled phase I-IIa trial of Ad26.COV2.S in healthy adults. Ad26.COV2.S was administered intramuscularly at a dose of 5x10^10 or 1x10^11 viral particles, either as one shot or as two shots given 56 days apart. TCRbeta repertoire sequencing was used to assess the specificity and breadth of SARS-CoV-2-reactive T cell receptors after Ad26.COV2.S vaccination. The TCR-sequenced set comprised approximately 32 samples: some 19 Ad26.COV2.S vaccine recipients, 5 placebo recipients and 8 SARS-CoV-2 convalescent individuals. Participants in the trial were split at random into five groups of five each, receiving low-dose or high-dose Ad26.COV2.S once or twice, or else placebo on both occasions. Throughout the experiments and outcome assessment, investigators stayed blinded to trial group allocation.

Results the study describes overall, beyond this receptor: The authors noted that total T cell responses may have been underestimated by the TCR breadth and depth analyses. Compared with placebo recipients, Ad26.COV2.S recipients showed higher spike-specific TCR breadth (P = 0.0014). Substantial breadth of spike-specific CD8+ and CD4+ T cell responses was reported after vaccination. Vaccine and placebo recipients had similar non-spike TCR breadth, a finding consistent with the vaccine containing only spike. The study was not powered to compare responses between vaccine doses or regimens.

The germline V gene sets CDR1 to MNHEY and CDR2 to SVGEGT. The V end gives up 2 bases and the J end 6 bases, leaving 7 bases in the junction not matched to a gene. Inclusive of the bounding cysteine and phenylalanine, the CDR3 is 17 residues long. Only CDR3 DNA is held: 51 bases, read in frame from base 1. In the paper's terms, the treatment or condition label means: about 20 received Ad26.COV2.S at low or high dose, single or two shots; 5 received placebo; per-sample allocation not given. For vaccine and placebo recipients, repertoires were sequenced using samples collected on day 63 after the first injection. Cohort 1b enrolled about two dozen adults aged 18-55 years at a single site in Boston, USA, between 29 July and 7 August 2020. As a vaccine, Ad26.COV2.S was a replication-incompetent adenovirus type 26 vector that expressed a prefusion-stabilized SARS-CoV-2 spike protein derived from the original Wuhan strain.

Rearrangement joined TRBV6-2 or TRBV6-3 to TRBJ2-1, and 13 junctional nucleotides match TRBD2. The material sequenced was peripheral blood, taken in a trial of Ad26.COV2.S vaccine versus placebo. The receptor was derived from a person between 18 and 65 years old who received the Ad26.COV2.S COVID-19 vaccine or a placebo. In nucleotide form, the sequence is TGTGCCAGCAGTTACGGACTAGCGGGGGAGAGCGGCAATGAGCAGTTCTTC. Its coded protein is CASSYGLAGESGNEQFF.